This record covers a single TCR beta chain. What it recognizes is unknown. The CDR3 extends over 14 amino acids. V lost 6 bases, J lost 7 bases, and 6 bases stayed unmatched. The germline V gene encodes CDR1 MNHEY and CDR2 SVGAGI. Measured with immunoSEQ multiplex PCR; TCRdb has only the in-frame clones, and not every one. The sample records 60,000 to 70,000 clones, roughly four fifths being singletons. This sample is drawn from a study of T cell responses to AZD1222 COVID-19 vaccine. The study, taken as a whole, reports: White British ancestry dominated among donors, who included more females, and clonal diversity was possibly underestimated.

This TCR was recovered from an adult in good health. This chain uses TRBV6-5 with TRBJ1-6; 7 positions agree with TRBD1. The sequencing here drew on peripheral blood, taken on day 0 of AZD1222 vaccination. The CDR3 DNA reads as TGTGCCAGCAGCCTTGGACAGGAAAATTCACCCCTCCACTTT. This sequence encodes CASSLGQENSPLHF.